The present T cell receptor beta chain was sequenced within a study of blood T cell repertoires in COVID-19. Study in general: Sources were T cells, B-cell-depleted T cells, or PBMCs; the material itself was cDNA or gDNA.

CDR1 SGHRS and CDR2 YFSETQ come from the germline V gene. The CDR3 consists of 15 residues. The V segment lost 2 bases and the J segment 4 bases; nucleotides outside the gene matches: 5. Per the original data handling: Amplification from reference gene primers served as the basis for estimated nucleated cell counts. Measured with immunoSEQ multiplex PCR; TCRdb has only the in-frame clones, and not every one. The D gene and trimming were derived from the DNA, and the V and J assignments and clone size from that table. The table includes around 200,000 clones, around nine tenths detected once. The origin of this receptor is a man in his forties or fifties with active or convalescent COVID-19. V gene TRBV5-1 combines with J gene TRBJ2-5; 10 bases align to TRBD1. The sequencing sample was made of peripheral blood. The CDR3 DNA follows: TGCGCCAGCAGCTTCCTCGGACAGGGGGGAGAGACCCAGTACTTC. This encodes CASSFLGQGGETQYF.